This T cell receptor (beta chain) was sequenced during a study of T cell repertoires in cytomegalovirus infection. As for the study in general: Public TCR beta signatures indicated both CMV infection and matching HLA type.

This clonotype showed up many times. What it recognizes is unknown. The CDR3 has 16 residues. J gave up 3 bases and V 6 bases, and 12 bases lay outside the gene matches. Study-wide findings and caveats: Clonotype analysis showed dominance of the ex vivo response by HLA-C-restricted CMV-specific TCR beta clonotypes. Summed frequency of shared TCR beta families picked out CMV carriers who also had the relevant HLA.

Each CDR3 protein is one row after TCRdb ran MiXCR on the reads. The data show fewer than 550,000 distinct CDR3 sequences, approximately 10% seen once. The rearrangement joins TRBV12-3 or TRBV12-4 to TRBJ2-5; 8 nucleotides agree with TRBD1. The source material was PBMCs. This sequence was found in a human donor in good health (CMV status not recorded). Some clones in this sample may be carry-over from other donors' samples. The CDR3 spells CASSDGARQGKETQYF. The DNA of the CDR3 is TGTGCCAGCAGCGACGGTGCGAGACAGGGGAAAGAGACCCAGTACTTC.